This T cell receptor (beta chain) stems from a study of Ad26.COV2.S vaccination and SARS-CoV-2 variants (TCRdb year 2021). At the level of the whole study: TCRbeta repertoire sequencing was used to assess the specificity and breadth of SARS-CoV-2-reactive T cell receptors after Ad26.COV2.S vaccination. A total of approximately 30 samples were included in the TCR-sequenced set, comprising some 20 Ad26.COV2.S vaccine recipients, 5 placebo recipients and 8 SARS-CoV-2 convalescent individuals.

General conclusions and limits of the study: After vaccination, substantial breadth of spike-specific CD8+ and CD4+ T cell responses was reported. Higher spike-specific TCR breadth was observed in Ad26.COV2.S recipients than in placebo recipients (P = 0.0014). Non-spike TCR breadth was comparable between vaccine and placebo recipients, consistent with the vaccine containing only spike. The authors noted that total T cell responses may have been underestimated by the TCR breadth and depth analyses.

The CDR3 sequence holds 18 residues, the cysteine and phenylalanine included. The read is trimmed to its CDR3 DNA, 54 bases read in frame from base 1. A distance of 19 bases separates the germline ends of V and J, which lose 3 bases and 2 bases respectively. The germline V gene specifies KGHDR as CDR1 and SFDVKD as CDR2. A note on this clone: Which antigen it targets is not known. Base qualities are not recorded, but no much larger clone differs from it by a single base.

The immunoSEQ Assay was the method used to sequence TCRbeta CDR3 regions. After extraction, genomic DNA underwent amplification by bias-controlled multiplex PCR, followed by high-throughput sequencing. In the source study's methods: To quantify the absolute abundance of every unique TCRbeta CDR3 region, sequences were collapsed and filtered. T cell fraction was estimated by normalizing TCRbeta template counts to usable DNA, which was measured by amplifying reference genes present in all nucleated cells. Repertoire TCRs were annotated as SARS-CoV-2-specific by exact matching of V gene, CDR3 amino acid sequence and J gene to a known reactive TCR set. The reference SARS-CoV-2 TCR set was obtained from MIRA and was filtered for enrichment in COVID-19-positive ImmuneCODE repertoires, whereby public or cross-reactive TCRs were removed. Drawing on the MIRA antigens, annotated TCRs were analysed further at the level of specific ORF or position within ORF. Depth was the summed frequency of annotated unique rearrangements, while breadth was defined as annotated unique rearrangements over total unique productive rearrangements. TCR breadth was compared between groups using two-sided Wilcoxon rank-sum tests. TCRdb took this table from immuneACCESS and kept in-frame rearrangements with V and J called. Such tables lack part of the clones; where checked against another copy, unresolved V genes explain under half of the gap, and the rest is unexplained. Clone size and the V and J calls come from that table; the DNA yielded D and trimming. Within this sample are 85,000 to 120,000 clones, with around 80% of them counted one time only. Roughly 17% of the sample belongs to the ten largest clones.

The time point label corresponds to: individuals recovered from natural SARS-CoV-2 infection. The rearrangement combines TRBV24-1 with TRBJ2-1, with TRBD1 as a weak D call on 6 bases. The sequences come from peripheral blood, collected after recovery from COVID-19. The receptor's source is a human donor who had recovered from COVID-19. Read as DNA, the sequence is TGTGCCACCAGTGATCCGAGGACAGATTCGTACACCTACAATGAGCAGTTCTTC. This sequence encodes CATSDPRTDSYTYNEQFF.